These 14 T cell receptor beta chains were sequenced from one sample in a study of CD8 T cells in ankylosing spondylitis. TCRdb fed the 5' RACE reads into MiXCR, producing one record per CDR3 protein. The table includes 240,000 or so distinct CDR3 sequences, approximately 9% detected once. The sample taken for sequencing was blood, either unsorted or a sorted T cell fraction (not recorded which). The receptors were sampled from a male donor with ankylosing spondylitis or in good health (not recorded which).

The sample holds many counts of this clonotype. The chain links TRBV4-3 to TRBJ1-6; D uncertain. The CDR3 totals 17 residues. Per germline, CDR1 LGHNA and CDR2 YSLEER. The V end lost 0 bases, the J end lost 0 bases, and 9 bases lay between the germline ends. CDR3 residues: CASSQDRPSSYNSPLHF. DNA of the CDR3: TGCGCCAGCAGCCAAGACAGGCCGAGCTCCTATAATTCACCCCTCCACTTT.

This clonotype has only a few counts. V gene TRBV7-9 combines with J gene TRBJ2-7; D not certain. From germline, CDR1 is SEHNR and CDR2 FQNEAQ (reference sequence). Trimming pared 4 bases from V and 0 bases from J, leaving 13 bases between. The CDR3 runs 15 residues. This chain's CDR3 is CASSSTAAASYEQYF. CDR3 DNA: TGTGCCAGCAGCTCCACGGCGGCCGCCTCCTACGAGCAGTACTTC.

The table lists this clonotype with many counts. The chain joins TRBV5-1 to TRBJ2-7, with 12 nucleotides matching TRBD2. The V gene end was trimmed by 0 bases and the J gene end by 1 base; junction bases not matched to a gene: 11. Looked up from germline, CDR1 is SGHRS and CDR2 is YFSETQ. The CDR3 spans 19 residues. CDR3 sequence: CASSLGSSITSGGSYEQYF. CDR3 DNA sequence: TGCGCCAGCAGCTTGGGTTCATCCATTACTAGCGGGGGGTCCTACGAGCAGTACTTC.

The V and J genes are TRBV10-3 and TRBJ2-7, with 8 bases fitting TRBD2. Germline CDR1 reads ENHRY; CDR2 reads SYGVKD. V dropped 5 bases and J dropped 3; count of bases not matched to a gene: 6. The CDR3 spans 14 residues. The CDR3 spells CAISQAGDGYEQYF. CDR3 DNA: TGTGCCATCAGTCAAGCGGGGGATGGCTACGAGCAGTACTTC.

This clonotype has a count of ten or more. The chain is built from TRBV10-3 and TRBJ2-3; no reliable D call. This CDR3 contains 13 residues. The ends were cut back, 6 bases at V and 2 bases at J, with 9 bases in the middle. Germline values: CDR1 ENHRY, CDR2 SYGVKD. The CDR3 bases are TGTGCCATCAGCGCCGGTATCACAGATACGCAGTATTTT. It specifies CAISAGITDTQYF.

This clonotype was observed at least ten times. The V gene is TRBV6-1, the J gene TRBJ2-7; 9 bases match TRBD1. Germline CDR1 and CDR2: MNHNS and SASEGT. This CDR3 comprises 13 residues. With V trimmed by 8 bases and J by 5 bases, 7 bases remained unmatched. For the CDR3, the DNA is TGTGCCAGCTCCGGGACAGGGTACGACGAGCAGTACTTC. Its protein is CASSGTGYDEQYF.

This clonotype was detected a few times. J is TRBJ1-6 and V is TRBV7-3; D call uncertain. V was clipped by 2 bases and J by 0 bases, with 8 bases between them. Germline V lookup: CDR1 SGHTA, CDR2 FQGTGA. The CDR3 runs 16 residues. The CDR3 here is CASSLASSSYNSPLHF. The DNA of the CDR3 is TGTGCCAGCAGCTTAGCCTCGAGCTCCTATAATTCACCCCTCCACTTT.

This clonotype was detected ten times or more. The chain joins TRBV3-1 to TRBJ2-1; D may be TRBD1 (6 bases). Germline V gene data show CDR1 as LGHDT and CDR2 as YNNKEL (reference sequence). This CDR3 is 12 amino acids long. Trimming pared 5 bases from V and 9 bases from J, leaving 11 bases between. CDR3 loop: CASSYRAGEQFF. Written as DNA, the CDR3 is TGTGCCAGCAGCTACAGGGCAGGTGAGCAGTTCTTC.

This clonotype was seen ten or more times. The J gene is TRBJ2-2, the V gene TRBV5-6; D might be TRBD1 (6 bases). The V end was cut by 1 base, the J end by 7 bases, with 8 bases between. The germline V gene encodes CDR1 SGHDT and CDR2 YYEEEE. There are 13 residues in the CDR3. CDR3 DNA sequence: TGTGCCAGCAGCTTGCCAGGGGTCGGGGAGCTGTTTTTT. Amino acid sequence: CASSLPGVGELFF.

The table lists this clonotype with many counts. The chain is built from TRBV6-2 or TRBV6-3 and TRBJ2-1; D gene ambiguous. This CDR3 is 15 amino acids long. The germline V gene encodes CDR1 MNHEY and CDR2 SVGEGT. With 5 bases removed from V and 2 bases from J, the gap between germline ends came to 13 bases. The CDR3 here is CASSRLLFTYNEQFF. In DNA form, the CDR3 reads TGTGCCAGCAGTAGGCTTCTATTCACCTACAATGAGCAGTTCTTC.

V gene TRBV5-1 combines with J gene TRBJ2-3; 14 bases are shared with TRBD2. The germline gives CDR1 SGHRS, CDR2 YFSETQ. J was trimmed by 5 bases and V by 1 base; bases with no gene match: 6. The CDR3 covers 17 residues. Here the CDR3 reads CASSLWTSGGPQDTQYF. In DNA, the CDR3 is TGCGCCAGCAGCTTGTGGACTAGCGGGGGGCCTCAAGATACGCAGTATTTT.

CDR3 loop: CASTAGGSNYGYTF. The CDR3 DNA reads as TGTGCCAGCACCGCAGGGGGCTCTAACTATGGCTACACCTTC. This chain joins TRBV11-2 and TRBJ1-2; TRBD1 aligns across 8 bases. Per the germline V gene, CDR1 is SGHAT and CDR2 is FQNNGV. The CDR3 sequence is 14 residues long. Germline trimming cut 7 bases from V and 0 bases from J; bases unmatched to any gene: 4. Based on the CDR3 plus reference TRBV11-2 and TRBJ1-2, the full variable domain is EAGVAQSPRYKIIEKRQSVAFWCNPISGHATLYWYQQILGQGPKLLIQFQNNGVVDDSQLPKDRFSAERLKGVDSTLKIQPAKLEDSAVYLCASTAGGSNYGYTFGSGTRLTVV.

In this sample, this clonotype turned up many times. CDR3 in amino acids: CASSWGQNTEAFF. The CDR3 DNA reads as TGTGCCAGCAGTTGGGGACAGAACACTGAAGCTTTCTTT. The rearrangement uses TRBV12-3 or TRBV12-4 and TRBJ1-1; a weak D match, TRBD1 (6 bases). Trimming removed 4 bases at V and 1 base at J, with 7 bases between. The CDR3 extends over 13 amino acids.

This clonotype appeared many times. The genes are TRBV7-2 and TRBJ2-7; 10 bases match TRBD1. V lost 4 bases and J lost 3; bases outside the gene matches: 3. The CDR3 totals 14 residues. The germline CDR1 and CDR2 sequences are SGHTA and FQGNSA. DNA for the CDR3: TGTGCCAGCAGCTCGGACAGGGGGTTCTACGAGCAGTACTTC. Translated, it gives CASSSDRGFYEQYF.